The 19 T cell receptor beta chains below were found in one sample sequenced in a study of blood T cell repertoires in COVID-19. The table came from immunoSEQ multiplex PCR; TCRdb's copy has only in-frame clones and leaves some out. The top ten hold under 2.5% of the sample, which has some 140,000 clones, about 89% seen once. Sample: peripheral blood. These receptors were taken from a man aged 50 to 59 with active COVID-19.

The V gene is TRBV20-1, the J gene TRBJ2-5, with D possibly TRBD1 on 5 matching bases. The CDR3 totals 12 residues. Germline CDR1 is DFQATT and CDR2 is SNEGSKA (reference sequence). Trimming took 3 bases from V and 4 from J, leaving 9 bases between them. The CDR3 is CSASQGGETQYF. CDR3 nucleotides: TGCAGTGCTAGTCAGGGCGGAGAGACCCAGTACTTC.

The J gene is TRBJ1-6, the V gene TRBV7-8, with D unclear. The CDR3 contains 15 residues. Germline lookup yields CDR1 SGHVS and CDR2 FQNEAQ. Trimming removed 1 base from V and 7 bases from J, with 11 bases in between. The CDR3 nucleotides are TGTGCCAGCAGCTTAGGGGAGCTTCAGAATTCACCCCTCCACTTT. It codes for CASSLGELQNSPLHF.

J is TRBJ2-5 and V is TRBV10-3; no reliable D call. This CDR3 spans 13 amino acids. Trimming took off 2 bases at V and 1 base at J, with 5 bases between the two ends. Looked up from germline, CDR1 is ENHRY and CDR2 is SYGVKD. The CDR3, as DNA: TGTGCCATCAGTGAGACGGGCCAAGAGACCCAGTACTTC. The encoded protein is CAISETGQETQYF.

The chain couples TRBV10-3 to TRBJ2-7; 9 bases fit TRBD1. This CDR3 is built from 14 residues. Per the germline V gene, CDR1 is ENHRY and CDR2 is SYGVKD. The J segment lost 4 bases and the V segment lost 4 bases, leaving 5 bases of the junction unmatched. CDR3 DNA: TGTGCCATCAGTGGCAGGACAGGGGATTACGAGCAGTACTTC. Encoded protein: CAISGRTGDYEQYF.

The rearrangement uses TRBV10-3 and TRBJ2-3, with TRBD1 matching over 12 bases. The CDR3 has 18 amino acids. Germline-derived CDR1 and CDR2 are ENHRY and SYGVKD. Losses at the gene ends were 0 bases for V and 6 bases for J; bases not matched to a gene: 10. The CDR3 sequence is CAISESGRGTGGEDTQYF. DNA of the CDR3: TGTGCCATCAGTGAGTCTGGGAGGGGGACAGGGGGCGAGGATACGCAGTATTTT.

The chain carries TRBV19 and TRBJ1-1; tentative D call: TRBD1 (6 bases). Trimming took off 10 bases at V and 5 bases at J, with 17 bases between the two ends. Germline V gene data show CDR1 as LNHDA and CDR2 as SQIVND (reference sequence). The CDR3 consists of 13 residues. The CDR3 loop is CATLFRGSTEAFF. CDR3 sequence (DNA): TGTGCCACCCTCTTTAGGGGGAGTACTGAAGCTTTCTTT.

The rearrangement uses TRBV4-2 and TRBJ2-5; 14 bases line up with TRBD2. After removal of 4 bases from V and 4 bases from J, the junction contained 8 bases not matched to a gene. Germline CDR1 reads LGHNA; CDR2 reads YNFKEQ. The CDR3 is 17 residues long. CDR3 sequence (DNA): TGTGCCAGCAGCCCAGGGACTAGCGGGGGCCAATCAGAGACCCAGTACTTC. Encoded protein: CASSPGTSGGQSETQYF.

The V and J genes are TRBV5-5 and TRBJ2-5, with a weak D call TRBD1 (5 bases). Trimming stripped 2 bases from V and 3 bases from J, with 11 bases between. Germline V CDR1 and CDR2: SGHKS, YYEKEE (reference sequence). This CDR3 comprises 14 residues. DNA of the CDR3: TGTGCCAGCAGCTTTTTTCGCAGGGAAGAGACCCAGTACTTC. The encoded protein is CASSFFRREETQYF.

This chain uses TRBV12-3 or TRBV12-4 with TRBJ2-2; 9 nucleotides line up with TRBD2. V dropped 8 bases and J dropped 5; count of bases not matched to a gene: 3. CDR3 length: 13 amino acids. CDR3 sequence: CASGTSKTGELFF. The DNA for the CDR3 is TGTGCCAGCGGGACTAGCAAGACCGGGGAGCTGTTTTTT.

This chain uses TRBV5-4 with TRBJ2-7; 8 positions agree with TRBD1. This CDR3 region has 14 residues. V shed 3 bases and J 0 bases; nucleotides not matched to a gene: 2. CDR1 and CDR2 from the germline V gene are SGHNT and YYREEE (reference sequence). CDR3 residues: CASSSGQGSYEQYF. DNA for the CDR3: TGTGCCAGCAGCTCAGGACAGGGCTCCTACGAGCAGTACTTC. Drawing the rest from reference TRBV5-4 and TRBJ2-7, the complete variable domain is ETGVTQSPTHLIKTRGQQVTLRCSSQSGHNTVSWYQQALGQGPQFIFQYYREEENGRGNFPPRFSGLQFPNYSSELNVNALELDDSALYLCASSSGQGSYEQYFGPGTRLTVT.

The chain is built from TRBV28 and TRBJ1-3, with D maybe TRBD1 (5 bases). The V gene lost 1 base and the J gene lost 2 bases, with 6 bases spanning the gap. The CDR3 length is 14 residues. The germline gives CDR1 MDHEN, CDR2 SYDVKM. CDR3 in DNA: TGTGCCAGCAGTTTATCAGGGACTGGAAACACCATATATTTT. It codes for CASSLSGTGNTIYF.

The CDR3 DNA sequence: TGTGCCTGGAGTCGGGACAGGGGCACTGAAGCTTTCTTT. This translates into CAWSRDRGTEAFF. The J gene is TRBJ1-1, the V gene TRBV30; 10 nucleotides align to TRBD1. The CDR3 has 13 amino acids. Trimming cost V 2 bases and J 4 bases; bases outside gene matches: 1. The V gene's germline CDR1 is GTSNPN and CDR2 SVGIG (reference sequence).

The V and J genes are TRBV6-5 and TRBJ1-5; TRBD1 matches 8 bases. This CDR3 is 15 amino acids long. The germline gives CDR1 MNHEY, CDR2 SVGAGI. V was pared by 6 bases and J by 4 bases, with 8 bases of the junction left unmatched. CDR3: CASSGGQGRNQPQHF. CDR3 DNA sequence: TGTGCCAGCAGCGGCGGACAGGGACGTAATCAGCCCCAGCATTTT.

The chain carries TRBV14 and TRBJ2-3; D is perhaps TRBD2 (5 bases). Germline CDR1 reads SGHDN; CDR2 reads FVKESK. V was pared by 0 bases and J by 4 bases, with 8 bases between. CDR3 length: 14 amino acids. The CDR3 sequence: CASSQDLGADTQYF. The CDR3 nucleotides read TGTGCCAGCAGCCAAGATTTGGGAGCAGATACGCAGTATTTT.

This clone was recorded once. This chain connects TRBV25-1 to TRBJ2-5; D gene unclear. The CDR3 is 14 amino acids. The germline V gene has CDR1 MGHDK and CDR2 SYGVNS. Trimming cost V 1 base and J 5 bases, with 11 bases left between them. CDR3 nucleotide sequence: TGTGCCAGCAGTGAATGGAGTGATAGGGAGACCCAGTACTTC. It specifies CASSEWSDRETQYF.

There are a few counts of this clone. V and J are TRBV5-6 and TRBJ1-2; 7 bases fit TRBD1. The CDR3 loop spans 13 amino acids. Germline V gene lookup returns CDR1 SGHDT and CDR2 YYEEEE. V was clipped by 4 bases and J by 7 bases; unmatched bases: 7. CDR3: CASSPTGSGGYTF. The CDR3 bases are TGTGCCAGCAGCCCGACAGGGTCGGGTGGCTACACCTTC.

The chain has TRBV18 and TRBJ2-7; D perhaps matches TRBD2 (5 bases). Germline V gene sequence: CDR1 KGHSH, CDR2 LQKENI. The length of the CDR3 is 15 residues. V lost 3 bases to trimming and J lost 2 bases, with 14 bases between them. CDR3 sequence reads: CASSPGSVETYEQYF. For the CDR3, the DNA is TGTGCCAGCTCACCGGGGAGCGTCGAAACCTACGAGCAGTACTTC.

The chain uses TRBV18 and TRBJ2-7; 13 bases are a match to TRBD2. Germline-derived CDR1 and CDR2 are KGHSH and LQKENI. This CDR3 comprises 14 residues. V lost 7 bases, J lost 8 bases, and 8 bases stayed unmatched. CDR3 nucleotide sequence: TGTGCCAGCTTAGCGGGACTAGCGGGGCCCCAGCAGTACTTC. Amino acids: CASLAGLAGPQQYF.

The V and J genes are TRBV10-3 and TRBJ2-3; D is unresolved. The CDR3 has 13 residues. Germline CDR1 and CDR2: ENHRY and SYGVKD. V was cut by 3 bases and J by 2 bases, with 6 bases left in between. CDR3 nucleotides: TGTGCCATCAGTGACAGTCCCACAGATACGCAGTATTTT. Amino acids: CAISDSPTDTQYF.